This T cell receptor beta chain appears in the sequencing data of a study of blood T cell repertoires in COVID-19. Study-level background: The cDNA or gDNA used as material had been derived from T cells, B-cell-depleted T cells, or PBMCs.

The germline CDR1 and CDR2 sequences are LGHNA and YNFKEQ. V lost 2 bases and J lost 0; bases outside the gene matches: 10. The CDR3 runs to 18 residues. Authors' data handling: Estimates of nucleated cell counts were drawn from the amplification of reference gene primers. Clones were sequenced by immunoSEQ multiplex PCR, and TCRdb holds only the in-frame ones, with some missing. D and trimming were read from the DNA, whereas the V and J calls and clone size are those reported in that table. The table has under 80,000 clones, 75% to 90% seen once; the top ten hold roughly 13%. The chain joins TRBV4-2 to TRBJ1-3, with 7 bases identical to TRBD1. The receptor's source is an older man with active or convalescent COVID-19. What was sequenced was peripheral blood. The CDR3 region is CASSQPLGQLTSGNTIYF. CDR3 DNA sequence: TGTGCCAGCAGCCAACCCTTGGGACAGCTCACCTCTGGAAACACCATATATTTT.